The TCR beta chain under discussion was sequenced for a study of T cells in Graves' hyperthyroidism and ophthalmopathy. Germline lookup yields CDR1 KGHDR and CDR2 SFDVKD. V was pared by 2 bases and J by 2 bases, with 11 bases between. The CDR3 length is 15 residues. Many counts were recorded for this clonotype. Researchers took RNA transcripts and amplified the TCR beta CDR3 regions from them. Primed by the HTBI set, a first-round RT-PCR was run on the TCR CDR3. Using its own MiXCR run on the multiplex PCR reads, TCRdb lists one record per CDR3 protein. The sample contains some 270,000 distinct CDR3 sequences, about 14% of which appear only once. The blood specimen was taken at initial hyperthyroidism diagnosis, before any ophthalmopathy symptoms.

The chain joins TRBV24-1 to TRBJ2-5; D may be TRBD2 (5 bases). Input material: blood. The sequence was collected from a woman aged 30 to 39 with Graves' hyperthyroidism that later progressed to Graves' ophthalmopathy. CDR3 sequence: CATSDSEALQETQYF. The DNA for the CDR3 is TGTGCCACCAGTGATTCGGAGGCTTTACAAGAGACCCAGTACTTC.